What follows are 21 T cell receptor beta chains derived from one specimen sequenced in a study of cytomegalovirus exposure and HLA in healthy donors (TCRdb year 2017). Libraries were built with the immunoSEQ multiplex PCR assay. For the multiplex PCR, a mixture combining 60 forward primers for TCR Vbeta segments and 13 reverse primers for TCR Jbeta segments was used. TCRdb retrieved this table from immuneACCESS and kept in-frame rearrangements only. Not all clones are present; in checked studies, unresolved V genes account for under half, and no reason is known for the remainder. The sample has 100,000 or so clones on record, about 12% of them singletons. The ten largest clones capture roughly a sixth of the sample. Input material: PBMCs. Every receptor here comes from a man aged 35 to 55 in good health and CMV-seropositive.

This clone was detected a few times. The V and J genes are TRBV7-9 and TRBJ2-3, with TRBD2 matching 10 bases. The CDR3 extends over 14 amino acids. CDR1 is SEHNR, CDR2 FQNEAQ, per germline (reference sequence). Unmatched junction bases numbered 2, after V lost 3 bases and J lost 5 bases. The CDR3 reads CASSLGLAIDTQYF. In nucleotides, the CDR3 is TGTGCCAGCAGCTTGGGACTAGCGATAGATACGCAGTATTTT.

The table lists this clone with a few counts. The rearrangement uses TRBV2 and TRBJ1-2; 9 bases align to TRBD1. Germline V gives CDR1 SNHLY, CDR2 FYNNEI. The V segment lost 8 bases and the J segment 0 bases; nucleotides outside the gene matches: 16. This CDR3 is 18 amino acids long. The CDR3 DNA is TGTGCCAGCGGGGGGGAGAGGAGGACAGGGGCAGCTAACTATGGCTACACCTTC. Translating it yields CASGGERRTGAANYGYTF.

This sequence joins TRBV5-1 and TRBJ2-1, with 16 bases that match TRBD2. This CDR3 spans 16 amino acids. The junction had 10 bases not matched to a gene; V was cut back by 7 bases and J by 9 bases. In germline, CDR1 is SGHRS, CDR2 YFSETQ. The CDR3 sequence is CASGIPGTSGRGEQFF. The CDR3 DNA follows: TGCGCCAGCGGAATTCCCGGGACTAGCGGGAGGGGTGAGCAGTTCTTC.

A few counts support this clone. The chain recombines TRBV7-9 with TRBJ2-7, with TRBD1 as a possible D gene (5 bases). Germline CDR1 reads SEHNR; CDR2 reads FQNEAQ (reference sequence). V dropped 1 base and J dropped 2 bases, with 9 bases sitting between them. CDR3 size: 14 residues. CDR3 region: CASSLEGHPYEQYF. CDR3 nucleotide sequence: TGTGCCAGCAGCTTAGAGGGGCACCCCTACGAGCAGTACTTC. Full variable domain (remainder filled in from reference TRBV7-9 and TRBJ2-7): DTGVSQNPRHKITKRGQNVTFRCDPISEHNRLYWYRQTLGQGPEFLTYFQNEAQLEKSRLLSDRFSAERPKGSFSTLEIQRTEQGDSAMYLCASSLEGHPYEQYFGPGTRLTVT.

The V and J genes are TRBV7-3 and TRBJ2-1, with TRBD1 matching 9 bases. This CDR3 comprises 15 residues. After removal of 3 bases from V and 9 bases from J, the junction contained 9 bases not matched to a gene. Germline lookup yields CDR1 SGHTA and CDR2 FQGTGA. The CDR3 protein is CASSLGTGPRGEQFF. CDR3 in DNA: TGTGCCAGCAGCTTGGGGACAGGGCCGAGGGGTGAGCAGTTCTTC.

The CDR3 protein is CASRGLAGGDQETQYF. DNA of the CDR3: TGCGCCAGCAGGGGACTAGCGGGAGGGGACCAAGAGACCCAGTACTTC. The chain links TRBV10-2 to TRBJ2-5; 16 bases fit TRBD2. Germline V lookup: CDR1 WSHSY, CDR2 SAAADI. Germline trimming cut 6 bases from V and 0 bases from J; bases unmatched to any gene: 1. The CDR3 is 16 residues long.

This clone occurred a few times. A read error may produce the germline difference seen at one junction end. V usage is TRBV11-3 and J usage is TRBJ2-3, with 7 positions matching TRBD2. Germline V lookup: CDR1 SGHNT, CDR2 YENEEA. CDR3 length equals 14 residues. CDR3 region: CASSLGRGTDTQYF. CDR3 DNA: TGTGCCAGCAGTTTAGGGAGGGGTACAGATACGCAGTATTTT.

The chain links TRBV15 to TRBJ2-7; TRBD2 is a possible D gene (5 bases). The CDR3 runs to 18 residues. With 3 bases removed from V and 2 bases from J, the gap between germline ends came to 23 bases. Per germline, CDR1 LNHNV and CDR2 YYDKDF (reference sequence). In nucleotides, the CDR3 is TGTGCCACCAGCAGTGATGCCCTAGGGAGCGTCGCCACCTACGAGCAGTACTTC. Its protein is CATSSDALGSVATYEQYF.

This clone was seen only a few times. The chain joins TRBV19 to TRBJ2-1; the D is unclear. The CDR3 totals 15 residues. The germline gives CDR1 LNHDA, CDR2 SQIVND (reference sequence). The germline V and J ends were trimmed by 3 bases and 0 bases, with 9 bases remaining between them. The CDR3 loop reads CASSIGWSSYNEQFF. The CDR3 DNA reads TGTGCCAGTAGTATTGGCTGGAGCTCCTACAATGAGCAGTTCTTC.

The table lists this clone with a few counts. This sequence joins TRBV7-9 and TRBJ2-1; no firm D call. In germline, CDR1 is SEHNR, CDR2 FQNEAQ (reference sequence). Between the trimmed V and J ends, which lost 1 base and 2 bases, there was a span of 9 bases. CDR3 length: 15 amino acids. The CDR3 nucleotides read TGTGCCAGCAGCTTAGGGCCCGAGGCCTACAATGAGCAGTTCTTC. It is translated as CASSLGPEAYNEQFF.

This clone was picked up a small number of times. The V call is TRBV6-5, the J call TRBJ2-5; 7 bases fit TRBD2. The CDR3 extends over 15 amino acids. J was trimmed by 9 bases and V by 8 bases; bases with no gene match: 18. Germline V gives CDR1 MNHEY, CDR2 SVGAGI. The DNA of the CDR3 is TGTGCCAGCTGCTTTGGCGGGAGTGCGCTTGAGGCCCAGTACTTC. It encodes CASCFGGSALEAQYF.

This clone was observed a handful of times. The chain links TRBV5-1 to TRBJ2-6; 9 positions match TRBD1. With 1 base clipped from V and 0 bases from J, the junction kept 8 bases outside the gene matches. The CDR3 totals 19 residues. Germline-derived CDR1 and CDR2 are SGHRS and YFSETQ. CDR3 nucleotides: TGCGCCAGCAGCTTGCCTCCCGGGACAGGGCTCTCTGGGGCCAACGTCCTGACTTTC. This encodes CASSLPPGTGLSGANVLTF.

V usage is TRBV6-5 and J usage is TRBJ1-1, with D possibly TRBD1 on 6 matching bases. Germline V lookup: CDR1 MNHEY, CDR2 SVGAGI. Trimming took off 6 bases at V and 1 base at J, with 15 bases between the two ends. CDR3 length equals 15 residues. The CDR3: CASRYQTTGNTEAFF. CDR3 nucleotides: TGTGCCAGCAGATACCAAACGACAGGGAACACTGAAGCTTTCTTT.

The chain links TRBV27 to TRBJ2-5, with a tentative D call TRBD1 (6 bases). V dropped 4 bases and J dropped 5 bases, with 17 bases sitting between them. CDR1 is MNHEY and CDR2 is SMNVEV in the germline V gene (reference sequence). CDR3 length equals 15 residues. The CDR3 region has the DNA TGTGCCAGCAGTTCTCGGGACAACCCTGGGGAGACCCAGTACTTC. This gives the protein CASSSRDNPGETQYF.

The CDR3 sequence: CASSYAANYEQYF. As DNA, the CDR3 is TGTGCCAGCAGTTACGCGGCTAACTACGAGCAGTACTTC. The chain joins TRBV6-5 to TRBJ2-7; no clear D gene. The CDR3 is 13 residues long. Germline CDR1 and CDR2: MNHEY and SVGAGI. Trimming stripped 2 bases from V and 3 bases from J, with 8 bases between.

This clone has a handful of counts. This sequence joins TRBV7-9 and TRBJ2-1, with D maybe TRBD2 (5 bases). With 0 bases removed from V and 6 bases from J, the gap between germline ends came to 9 bases. The germline V gene has CDR1 SEHNR and CDR2 FQNEAQ (reference sequence). The CDR3 totals 14 residues. CDR3 in DNA: TGTGCCAGCAGCTTAGCTGGCGGGCTCAATGAGCAGTTCTTC. Translation: CASSLAGGLNEQFF.

This clone was seen a few times. This chain connects TRBV29-1 to TRBJ2-5, with 12 bases that match TRBD2. CDR1 is SQVTM, CDR2 ANQGSEA, per germline. There are 13 residues in the CDR3. After removal of 6 bases from V and 4 bases from J, the junction contained 3 bases not matched to a gene. For the CDR3, the DNA is TGCAGCGTAAGACTAGCGGGAGTAGAGACCCAGTACTTC. This gives the protein CSVRLAGVETQYF.

The sample holds a few counts of this clone. The rearrangement joins TRBV25-1 to TRBJ2-5, with 16 bases matching TRBD2. Germline loops: CDR1 MGHDK, CDR2 SYGVNS. The CDR3 is made up of 17 amino acids. V lost 5 bases, J lost 5 bases, and 8 bases stayed unmatched. The CDR3, as DNA: TGTGCCAGCAGTTTACCGGGACTAGCGGGGGGGGGCGAGACCCAGTACTTC. This translates into CASSLPGLAGGGETQYF.

The chain is built from TRBV19 and TRBJ2-7; 10 bases are a match to TRBD1. The V segment lost 9 bases and the J segment 2 bases; nucleotides outside the gene matches: 4. The germline V gene has CDR1 LNHDA and CDR2 SQIVND (reference sequence). The CDR3 runs to 13 residues. CDR3 amino acids: CASRDRGTYEQYF. The CDR3 DNA sequence: TGTGCCAGCCGGGACAGGGGCACCTACGAGCAGTACTTC.

V usage is TRBV7-6 and J usage is TRBJ2-5; TRBD2 is a possible D gene (6 bases). V was shortened by 3 bases and J by 5 bases, with 13 bases between the two germline ends. The V gene's germline CDR1 is SGHVS and CDR2 FNYEAQ. The length of the CDR3 is 14 residues. CDR3 in amino acids: CASSFNGGLETQYF. CDR3 nucleotide sequence: TGTGCCAGCAGCTTCAACGGGGGTCTGGAGACCCAGTACTTC. The whole variable domain, filled in from reference TRBV7-6 and TRBJ2-5, reads GAGVSQSPRYKVTKRGQDVALRCDPISGHVSLYWYRQALGQGPEFLTYFNYEAQQDKSGLPNDRFSAERPEGSISTLTIQRTEQRDSAMYRCASSFNGGLETQYFGPGTRLLVL.

Only a few counts were recorded for this clone. V usage is TRBV10-2 and J usage is TRBJ2-2; 14 bases align to TRBD2. Germline trimming cut 6 bases from V and 6 bases from J; bases unmatched to any gene: 3. Germline CDR1 and CDR2: WSHSY and SAAADI. The CDR3 is 15 amino acids. As DNA, the CDR3 is TGCGCCAGCAGAGGACTAGCGGGAGGCTCCGGGGAGCTGTTTTTT. Encoded protein: CASRGLAGGSGELFF.